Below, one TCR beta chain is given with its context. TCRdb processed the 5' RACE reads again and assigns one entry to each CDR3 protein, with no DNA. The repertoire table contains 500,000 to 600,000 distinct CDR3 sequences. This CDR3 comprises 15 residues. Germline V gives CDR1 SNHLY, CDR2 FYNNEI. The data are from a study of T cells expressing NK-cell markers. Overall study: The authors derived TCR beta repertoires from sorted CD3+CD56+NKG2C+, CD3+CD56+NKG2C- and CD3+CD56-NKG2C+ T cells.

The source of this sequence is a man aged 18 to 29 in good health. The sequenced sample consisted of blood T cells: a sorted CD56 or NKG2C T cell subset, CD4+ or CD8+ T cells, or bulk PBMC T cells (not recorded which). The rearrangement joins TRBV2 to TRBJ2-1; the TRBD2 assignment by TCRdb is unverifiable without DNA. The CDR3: CASSGIAGVSNEQFF.